The present T cell receptor (beta chain) was sequenced within a study of blood T cells in healthy people across ages. Through a sample-barcoded 5' primer and a J-beta primer mix, a second PCR was run for roughly 6 to 12 cycles. TCRdb fed the 5' RACE reads into MiXCR, producing one record per CDR3 protein. Of approximately 400,000 distinct CDR3 sequences in the sample, approximately 51% are singletons; the top ten hold 50% to 65%. The CDR3 covers 18 residues. The V gene lost 9 bases and the J gene lost 4 bases, with 27 bases spanning the gap. In germline, CDR1 is KGHDR, CDR2 SFDVKD. This clonotype showed up just a few times.

The V and J genes are TRBV24-1 and TRBJ2-1; TRBD1 is a possible D gene (6 bases). What was sequenced was blood. The clonotype comes from a man in his 60s in good health. For the CDR3, the DNA is TGTGCCACCGGCCCCTGGGACACCCTATCGGGGCCTTACAATGAGCAGTTCTTC. The encoded protein is CATGPWDTLSGPYNEQFF.